These T cell receptor beta chains were read from a single sample in a study of blood T cell repertoires in COVID-19. Some clones are missing from TCRdb's copy, which holds only in-frame ones; the method was immunoSEQ multiplex PCR. The data contain roughly 190,000 clones, roughly 84% of them singletons. Material for sequencing was PBMCs or T cells enriched from blood (not recorded which). The receptors originated from a woman aged 25-40 years who had recovered from COVID-19. CDR3s include the opening cysteine and the closing phenylalanine or tryptophan. The D gene is left open where the match is weak. The listing skips clone size in some rows; elsewhere it reads once, few, many or a size class.

clone_size j_call d_call v_call cdr3_nt cdr3_aa
NA TRBJ2-7 NA TRBV30 TGTGCCTGGGTCGGTGGGCCCTACGAGCAGTACTTC CAWVGGPYEQYF
NA TRBJ1-5 TRBD1 TRBV19 TGTGCCAGTAGCGGATCAGGGGGCCGAAATCAGCCCCAGCATTTT CASSGSGGRNQPQHF
NA TRBJ2-1 TRBD1 TRBV5-1 TGCGCCAGCAGCCTCGGGACAGGGAAGAATGAGCAGTTCTTC CASSLGTGKNEQFF
NA TRBJ2-7 TRBD2 TRBV29-1 TGCAGCGTCCTTAGCGGGGTGCCCTACGAGCAGTACTTC CSVLSGVPYEQYF
once TRBJ2-7 TRBD2 TRBV7-6 TGTGCCAGCAGCTTAGACCCCGCCATCCTAGCGGGAGGGGGCGAGCAGTACTTC CASSLDPAILAGGGEQYF
once TRBJ2-2 TRBD2 TRBV7-9 TGTGCCAGCAGCTTCGGATTTGCGGGAGGAAGCACCGGGGAGCTGTTTTTT CASSFGFAGGSTGELFF
NA TRBJ1-5 NA TRBV29-1 TGCAGCGTTGGTCCCACGACCAGAACCGAGGAGGGTGGCAATCAGCCCCAGCATTTT CSVGPTTRTEEGGNQPQHF
NA TRBJ2-7 NA TRBV18 TGTGCCAGCTCACCCCTCCGAGGGAGCTTAAACTACGAGCAGTACTTC CASSPLRGSLNYEQYF
NA TRBJ2-1 TRBD1 TRBV24-1 TGTGCCACCAGTGCCATCCGGGACAGGGGCTACAATGAGCAGTTCTTC CATSAIRDRGYNEQFF
NA TRBJ2-1 TRBD2 TRBV5-6 TGTGCCAGCAGCTTGGCCCGGCTAGCGGGGGGGCCTACAAATGAGCAGTTCTTC CASSLARLAGGPTNEQFF
NA TRBJ2-1 NA TRBV28 TGTGCCAGCAGACCCGTTACAGGGCCGCGTCCAAATGAGCAGTTCTTC CASRPVTGPRPNEQFF
many TRBJ1-5 NA TRBV3-1/TRBV3-2 TGTGCCAGCAGCCAAGGGGCTAATCAGCCCCAGCATTTT CASSQGANQPQHF
NA TRBJ1-6 NA TRBV27 TGTGCCAGCAGTCCCGACCGGCTCGGGGGATCACCCCTCCACTTT CASSPDRLGGSPLHF
NA TRBJ1-6 NA TRBV2 TGTGCCAGCAGTTTCCCGAATCGGAATTCACCCCTCCACTTT CASSFPNRNSPLHF
NA TRBJ1-2 NA TRBV9 TGTGCCAGCAGGCCGGGTACAGGATCGGTAAACTATGGCTACACCTTC CASRPGTGSVNYGYTF
once TRBJ1-5 NA TRBV2 TGTGCCAGCAGTGTGTCTAGAAATCAGCCCCAGCATTTT CASSVSRNQPQHF
NA TRBJ2-5 NA TRBV28 TGTGCCAGCAGTTTCGACGTAAACAGGGCTTGGACCCAGTACTTC CASSFDVNRAWTQYF
NA TRBJ1-2 NA TRBV28 TGTGCCAGCAGTGACAGAAACTATGGCTACACCTTC CASSDRNYGYTF
NA TRBJ2-3 NA TRBV24-1 TGTGCCACCAGTGAACCCGGGGTAGCCACAGATACGCAGTATTTT CATSEPGVATDTQYF
NA TRBJ1-2 TRBD1 TRBV28 TGTGCCAGCAGCTCCGGGACAGCAAACTATGGCTACACCTTC CASSSGTANYGYTF
NA TRBJ2-4 NA TRBV19 TGTGCCAGTAGTACTTCAGGGTTTGGAGGGACCAAAAACATTCAGTACTTC CASSTSGFGGTKNIQYF
NA TRBJ1-1 NA TRBV7-9 TGTGCCAGCAGCTTAAGTGGAGGGCCGAACACTGAAGCTTTCTTT CASSLSGGPNTEAFF
NA TRBJ2-1 TRBD2 TRBV28 TGTGCCAGCAGTTTTGGGGTGGGGACTAGCGGGAGTCATTCGTACAATGAGCAGTTCTTC CASSFGVGTSGSHSYNEQFF
NA TRBJ2-5 NA TRBV5-4 TGTGCCAGCACCAGACAAGAACAGAAAGAGACCCAGTACTTC CASTRQEQKETQYF
NA TRBJ1-1 NA TRBV27 TGTGCCAGCAGTTTCCAGGGAGGTGAAGCTTTCTTT CASSFQGGEAFF
NA TRBJ1-4 NA TRBV28 TGTGCCAGCAGTTCCCTCGGGACAAATAATGAAAAACTGTTTTTT CASSSLGTNNEKLFF